The 8 T cell receptor beta chains given below trace back to one sample, sequenced in a study of shared T cell receptors in the human thymus. Clones were sequenced by immunoSEQ multiplex PCR, and TCRdb holds only the in-frame ones, with some missing. The sample includes some 700,000 clones, around 87% of them seen just once. This sample also belongs to another study, concerning human thymus T cells.

The sample comprised thymocytes. The receptors were sampled from a boy under two years old with a congenital heart defect.

The chain has TRBV2 and TRBJ2-3; 12 bases fit TRBD1. The trim removed 3 bases at V and 0 bases at J, leaving 7 bases unmatched. This CDR3 has 18 residues. Germline lookup yields CDR1 SNHLY and CDR2 FYNNEI. In DNA, the CDR3 is TGTGCCAGCAGTGAGGGACAGGGGGCCTTTTCTAGCACAGATACGCAGTATTTT. This encodes CASSEGQGAFSSTDTQYF.

The chain is built from TRBV12-2 and TRBJ2-7; the table's D call, TRBD1, has no DNA check behind it. TRBV12-2 is a listed pseudogene. The CDR3 sequence is 17 residues long. CDR3 residues: CASRLKGIGHQRREQYF. The CDR3 DNA reads TGTGCAAGTCGCTTAAAGGGGATCGGACATCAACGGCGCGAGCAGTACTTC.

V is TRBV9 and J is TRBJ2-5; TRBD2 is a possible D gene (6 bases). The CDR3 runs 17 residues. V gave up 0 bases and J gave up 5 bases, with 20 bases separating them. CDR1 SGDLS and CDR2 YYNGEE come from the germline V gene. CDR3 sequence reads: CASSVGMLLGLGETQYF. For the CDR3, the DNA is TGTGCCAGCAGCGTAGGCATGCTCCTGGGACTCGGGGAGACCCAGTACTTC.

The chain links TRBV6-6 to TRBJ2-7; no firm D call. CDR1 MNHNY and CDR2 SVGAGI come from the germline V gene (reference sequence). V was shortened by 5 bases and J by 7 bases, with 12 bases between the two germline ends. The CDR3 is 12 amino acids. This chain's CDR3 is CASSDMSHEQYF. As DNA, the CDR3 is TGTGCCAGCAGTGACATGTCCCATGAGCAGTACTTC.

The V and J genes are TRBV7-9 and TRBJ2-7; D remains unclear. CDR1 is SEHNR, CDR2 FQNEAQ, per germline (reference sequence). CDR3 length equals 14 residues. Trimming took 0 bases from V and 3 from J, leaving 9 bases between them. CDR3 nucleotides: TGTGCCAGCAGCTTAGCTTTTGCAGGCTACGAGCAGTACTTC. This encodes CASSLAFAGYEQYF.

The chain uses TRBV7-2 and TRBJ1-4, with D perhaps matching TRBD1 (6 bases). Trimming removed 4 bases at V and 5 bases at J, with 17 bases between. This CDR3 has 16 residues. Germline loops: CDR1 SGHTA, CDR2 FQGNSA. CDR3 sequence: CASSSGQLDLNEKLFF. CDR3 coding DNA: TGTGCCAGCAGCTCCGGACAGCTGGACTTAAATGAAAAACTGTTTTTT.

This chain uses TRBV10-2 with TRBJ2-1; TRBD2 matches at 11 bases. V lost 7 bases, J lost 6 bases, and 8 bases stayed unmatched. CDR3 length: 15 amino acids. Germline loops: CDR1 WSHSY, CDR2 SAAADI. The CDR3 bases are TGCGCCAGCATGGAGGTTAGCGGGAGGGCCAATGAGCAGTTCTTC. Protein product: CASMEVSGRANEQFF.

The CDR3 coding sequence is TGTGCCAGCAGTCCCCTCGGAGACCAGACAGATACGCAGTATTTT. Amino acids: CASSPLGDQTDTQYF. This chain uses TRBV28 with TRBJ2-3; D is ambiguous. V was trimmed by 5 bases and J by 3 bases, leaving 15 bases between them. This CDR3 contains 15 residues. Germline CDR1 is MDHEN and CDR2 is SYDVKM.